The clone carrying this T cell receptor (beta chain) has ten or more counts. Its antigen is undetermined. The making of cDNA relied on 5'RACE with 10-nucleotide random UMIs. Over 190 million TCR-beta sequences from 15-18 subjects came out of each sequencing run. One entry per CDR3 protein, called by TCRdb with MiXCR from the 5' RACE reads. In the table there are fewer than 60,000 distinct CDR3 sequences, approximately 10% of which are singletons. These data come from a study of neurological immune-mediated disorders. Germline V gene sequence: CDR1 SEHNR, CDR2 FQNEAQ (reference sequence). With V trimmed by 5 bases and J by 1 base, 9 bases remained unmatched. The CDR3 loop spans 16 amino acids. PBMCs stored at -80 C, numbering 2 million, were the origin of the unsorted libraries. Study-wide findings and caveats: None of the CDR3 amino acid sequences of expanded clones recurred across subjects, suggesting private repertoires in all groups.

Sequenced input: PBMCs. The receptor was derived from an older man with HTLV-1-associated myelopathy (HAM/TSP). V gene TRBV7-9 combines with J gene TRBJ2-3; TRBD2 aligns across 7 bases. The CDR3 DNA follows: TGTGCCAGCAGCCATTCCAGCGGGACCGGCACAGATACGCAGTATTTT. Amino acids: CASSHSSGTGTDTQYF.